This is a list of T cell receptor beta chains from one sample in a study of blood T cells in healthy people across ages. TCRdb re-called the 5' RACE reads through MiXCR, storing one row per CDR3 protein. Of 550,000 to 600,000 distinct CDR3 sequences in the sample, less than 60% were seen once. Source material: blood. These receptor sequences come from a man of 80 years or more in good health. The CDR3 runs from the conserved cysteine through the conserved F or W. The D gene is left open where the match is weak. Part of the rows lack a size; the others show once, few, many or a class for expanded clones.

V: TRBV20-1; J: TRBJ1-5; size: .; D: .; DNA: TGCAGTGCTAGGGGGCTAGACAGTCAGCCCCAGCATTTT; CDR3: CSARGLDSQPQHF
V: TRBV28; J: TRBJ2-4; size: .; D: .; DNA: TGTGCCAGCAGTTTAGGGGGTTTCTCCATTCAGTACTTC; CDR3: CASSLGGFSIQYF
V: TRBV5-1; J: TRBJ1-2; size: few; D: .; DNA: TGCGCCAGCAGCTTCGACGCTTCCTATGGCTACACCTTC; CDR3: CASSFDASYGYTF
V: TRBV9; J: TRBJ2-5; size: .; D: .; DNA: TGTGCCAGCAGCGTAGGGTCTGGGATTCAAGAGACCCAGTACTTC; CDR3: CASSVGSGIQETQYF
V: TRBV6-6; J: TRBJ2-7; size: many; D: .; DNA: TGTGCCAGCAGCCCCCCCCGACCGCCGATGTACGAGCAGTACTTC; CDR3: CASSPPRPPMYEQYF
V: TRBV4-1; J: TRBJ2-5; size: .; D: .; DNA: TGCGCCAGCAGCCAAGTAGGGGGCCAAGAGACCCAGTACTTC; CDR3: CASSQVGGQETQYF
V: TRBV6-5; J: TRBJ2-7; size: many; D: TRBD1; DNA: TGTGCCAGCAGTTCCCGGGACAGGTCTTTTTACGAGCAGTACTTC; CDR3: CASSSRDRSFYEQYF
V: TRBV4-3; J: TRBJ1-3; size: .; D: .; DNA: TGCGCCAGCAGCCAAGACGAAAACCCAAACACCATATATTTT; CDR3: CASSQDENPNTIYF
V: TRBV20-1; J: TRBJ1-5; size: .; D: TRBD1; DNA: TGCAGTGCTAGAGACCGGGACAGGGCGATTCAGCCCCAGCATTTT; CDR3: CSARDRDRAIQPQHF
V: TRBV6-6; J: TRBJ2-1; size: many; D: TRBD2; DNA: TGTGCCAGCAGTAACCTAGCGGGGAGCTCCTACAATGAGCAGTTCTTC; CDR3: CASSNLAGSSYNEQFF
V: TRBV11-2; J: TRBJ2-7; size: few; D: .; DNA: TGTGCCAGCAGCTCCCGCCCACAGGTCTCCTACGAGCAGTACTTC; CDR3: CASSSRPQVSYEQYF
V: TRBV7-2; J: TRBJ2-1; size: .; D: TRBD2; DNA: TGTGCCAGCAGCTCCGGACTAGCGGGAGACAGCCAGTTCTTC; CDR3: CASSSGLAGDSQFF
V: TRBV4-2; J: TRBJ2-7; size: .; D: .; DNA: TGTGCCAGCAGCCAAGATCTGGGTGGGGAGCAGTACTTC; CDR3: CASSQDLGGEQYF
V: TRBV6-6; J: TRBJ1-2; size: many; D: .; DNA: TGTGCCAGCAGTTATCGGGACATGGATGGCTACACCTTC; CDR3: CASSYRDMDGYTF
V: TRBV7-2; J: TRBJ2-3; size: few; D: TRBD2; DNA: TGTGCCAGCAGCCACCTTCAGCGGGGGGGTTACACAGATACGCAGTATTTT; CDR3: CASSHLQRGGYTDTQYF
V: TRBV20-1; J: TRBJ2-1; size: .; D: .; DNA: TGCAGTGCTAAAGGGCGGAGTTACAATGAGCAGTTCTTC; CDR3: CSAKGRSYNEQFF
V: TRBV16; J: TRBJ1-5; size: once; D: TRBD1; DNA: TGTGCCAGCAGCCACCAGGACAGGGTTGAGCCCCAGCATTTT; CDR3: CASSHQDRVEPQHF
V: TRBV4-3; J: TRBJ1-2; size: few; D: TRBD1; DNA: TGCGCCAGCAGCCAAGATTTGACAGGGGATCTTTCTGGCTACACCTTC; CDR3: CASSQDLTGDLSGYTF
V: TRBV12-3/TRBV12-4; J: TRBJ1-1; size: once; D: .; DNA: TGTGCCAGCAGTTTAGGGCGGGAGAGTGGGACTGAAGCTTTCTTT; CDR3: CASSLGRESGTEAFF
V: TRBV29-1; J: TRBJ2-1; size: many; D: .; DNA: TGCAGCGTTGTAAGGATCGGGAATGAGCAGTTCTTC; CDR3: CSVVRIGNEQFF
V: TRBV7-9; J: TRBJ1-4; size: many; D: .; DNA: TGTGCCAGCAGCTTGGAGGCAACTAATGAAAAACTGTTTTTT; CDR3: CASSLEATNEKLFF
V: TRBV28; J: TRBJ2-1; size: .; D: .; DNA: TGTGCCAGCAGGAACCGGGACCAAAGGAATGAGCAGTTCTTC; CDR3: CASRNRDQRNEQFF
V: TRBV20-1; J: TRBJ2-7; size: few; D: .; DNA: TGCAGTGCTGCTCCCGGGGGTGTTGTGCAGTACTTC; CDR3: CSAAPGGVVQYF
V: TRBV12-3/TRBV12-4; J: TRBJ2-5; size: .; D: .; DNA: TGTGCCAGCAGTTCCAGTCGGGGACACCTACAAGAGACCCAGTACTTC; CDR3: CASSSSRGHLQETQYF
V: TRBV6-1; J: TRBJ2-3; size: few; D: TRBD2; DNA: TGTGCCAGCAGATCCAGCGGGAGTGGCACAGATACGCAGTATTTT; CDR3: CASRSSGSGTDTQYF
V: TRBV9; J: TRBJ1-2; size: few; D: TRBD1; DNA: TGTGCCAGCAGCCCCCCCGGGACAGATAACTATGGCTACACCTTC; CDR3: CASSPPGTDNYGYTF
V: TRBV3-1; J: TRBJ2-5; size: few; D: .; DNA: TGTGCCAGCAGCCAAGCGTCGGGGGACACCTTAGGCCAAGAGACCCAGTACTTC; CDR3: CASSQASGDTLGQETQYF
V: TRBV5-1; J: TRBJ2-2; size: .; D: TRBD1; DNA: TGCGCCAGCAGCTTAGCCGGACAGGGTCAGGGAAACACCGGGGAGCTGTTTTTT; CDR3: CASSLAGQGQGNTGELFF
V: TRBV7-8; J: TRBJ2-1; size: once; D: TRBD2; DNA: TGTGCCAGCAGCCTCCGAACTAGCGGGGGTCACAATGAGCAGTTCTTC; CDR3: CASSLRTSGGHNEQFF
V: TRBV6-5; J: TRBJ1-2; size: many; D: TRBD1; DNA: TGTGCCAGCAGTTACCGTTACTCGGGACAGAGAGGCTACACCTTC; CDR3: CASSYRYSGQRGYTF
V: TRBV12-3/TRBV12-4; J: TRBJ2-3; size: .; D: TRBD2; DNA: TGTGCCGGCAGCCCCGGGAGCGGGAGGCCTAGCACAGATACGCAGTATTTT; CDR3: CAGSPGSGRPSTDTQYF
V: TRBV20-1; J: TRBJ1-4; size: .; D: TRBD1; DNA: TGCAGTGCTACCGGGACAGGGGCGAATAATGAAAAACTGTTTTTT; CDR3: CSATGTGANNEKLFF
V: TRBV27; J: TRBJ2-5; size: once; D: .; DNA: TGTGCCAGCAGCTTGACCACAGGGTCCCCAGAGACCCAGTACTTC; CDR3: CASSLTTGSPETQYF
V: TRBV5-6; J: TRBJ2-4; size: .; D: .; DNA: TGTGCCAGCAGCTTCGGACAGGCCAAAAACATTCAGTACTTC; CDR3: CASSFGQAKNIQYF
V: TRBV11-1; J: TRBJ2-7; size: few; D: TRBD1; DNA: TGTGCCAGCAGACCACAGGGGGATTCCTTCTACGAGCAGTACTTC; CDR3: CASRPQGDSFYEQYF
V: TRBV28; J: TRBJ2-7; size: .; D: TRBD1; DNA: TGTGCCAGCAGTCAGAGCTACAGGGGGCTCGAGCAGTACTTC; CDR3: CASSQSYRGLEQYF
V: TRBV9; J: TRBJ2-1; size: once; D: .; DNA: TGTGCCAGCAGCCGCAAGCACCCAGGGCCCTATACTGTTGATGAGCAGTTCTTC; CDR3: CASSRKHPGPYTVDEQFF
V: TRBV7-9; J: TRBJ1-6; size: many; D: .; DNA: TGTGCCAGCAGTCGAGGGGGAGGTGGTAATTCACCCCTCCACTTT; CDR3: CASSRGGGGNSPLHF
V: TRBV7-2; J: TRBJ2-1; size: .; D: .; DNA: TGTGCCAGCAGCTTAAATCCCCATGAGCAGTTCTTC; CDR3: CASSLNPHEQFF
V: TRBV5-1; J: TRBJ1-4; size: .; D: TRBD1; DNA: TGCGCCAGCAGCCCTTACGGACAGGGGGTTGAAAAACTGTTTTTT; CDR3: CASSPYGQGVEKLFF
V: TRBV10-2; J: TRBJ2-5; size: many; D: .; DNA: TGCGCCAGCAGTCGCACTAAACAAGAGACCCAGTACTTC; CDR3: CASSRTKQETQYF
V: TRBV20-1; J: TRBJ2-1; size: .; D: .; DNA: TGCAGTGCTATCCATTTTGGGGGACCCCTAAAGGGGTACAATGAGCAGTTCTTC; CDR3: CSAIHFGGPLKGYNEQFF
V: TRBV5-6; J: TRBJ1-6; size: .; D: .; DNA: TGTGCCAGCAGTTGGGGGAGGGACAATTCACCCCTCCACTTT; CDR3: CASSWGRDNSPLHF
V: TRBV3-1; J: TRBJ2-7; size: few; D: .; DNA: TGTGCCAGCAGCCATACCCCGGGACGGACCTACGAGCAGTACTTC; CDR3: CASSHTPGRTYEQYF
V: TRBV20-1; J: TRBJ1-2; size: many; D: .; DNA: TGCAGTGCTAGGTGGAGGGCGGAGGGCTACACCTTC; CDR3: CSARWRAEGYTF
V: TRBV5-1; J: TRBJ2-5; size: .; D: TRBD2; DNA: TGCGCCAGCAGCTTGGTACCTAGCGGGGGGATATCAGAGACCCAGTACTTC; CDR3: CASSLVPSGGISETQYF
V: TRBV7-2; J: TRBJ2-7; size: few; D: TRBD1; DNA: TGTGCCAGCACTCGGGACAGGGGCTCTGGCGAGCAGTACTTC; CDR3: CASTRDRGSGEQYF